Each of the 2 T cell receptor beta chains below was sequenced from the same sample in a study of spatial heterogeneity in lung cancer. Study-level points and caveats: The study found that expanded intratumoral alpha and beta TCR counts tracked tumor mutation counts.

Each CDR3 protein is one row after TCRdb ran MiXCR on the 5' RACE reads. Here the sample spans about 6,000 distinct CDR3 sequences, over 7.5% being singletons. For these TCRs, the target antigens are not known. Time point given: sample taken at primary tumor resection. The specimen was lung tumor tissue, collected at surgery. Source of these receptors: a female donor with early-stage non-small cell lung cancer.

By share, this clonotype ranks as medium-sized. V is TRBV20-1 and J is TRBJ2-5; D gene unclear. There are 13 residues in the CDR3. The V end was cut by 1 base, the J end by 4 bases, with 10 bases between. Per germline, CDR1 DFQATT and CDR2 SNEGSKA (reference sequence). CDR3 sequence: CSARGQMGETQYF. In DNA form, the CDR3 reads TGCAGTGCTAGAGGCCAGATGGGAGAGACCCAGTACTTC.

This clonotype is medium-sized within its sample. The rearrangement links TRBV20-1 to TRBJ1-6; D is possibly TRBD1 (5 bases). Germline V lookup: CDR1 DFQATT, CDR2 SNEGSKA (reference sequence). The CDR3 runs to 15 residues. Trimming removed 3 bases at V and 10 bases at J, with 19 bases between. The CDR3 protein is CSARPGPRGSSPLHF. DNA of the CDR3: TGCAGTGCTAGGCCCGGCCCTCGGGGCAGCTCACCCCTCCACTTT.